This entry describes one TCR beta chain. This clone was seen only once. The antigen it recognizes is unknown. No base quality values were provided; no much bigger clone lies one nucleotide off. TCRbeta CDR3 regions were amplified from genomic DNA by means of the immunoSEQ Assay, a bias-controlled multiplex PCR. On the authors' methods: Within the assay, amplification of reference gene primers was used to estimate how many nucleated cells each sample contained. Sequence reads were collapsed and filtered to measure the absolute abundance of every unique TCRbeta CDR3 rearrangement. Productive Simpson clonality was computed per sample as the square root of Simpson's diversity index over productive rearrangements. TCRdb took over this immuneACCESS table, retaining in-frame rearrangements with V and J assigned. Such tables are incomplete; in checked studies, under half of the missing clones stem from an unresolved V gene, and the remainder is unexplained. The D gene and trimming were derived from the DNA, and the V and J assignments and clone size from that table. This sample gives roughly 150,000 clones in total; 80% of them show up just once. 4.5% to 7.5% of the sample lies in the top ten.

Participants in the prospective study were aged about 18 to 89 years, lived in about two dozen United States geographic areas, and enrolled through a virtual design. To assign participants to cohorts, the prospective study relied on clinical history that participants themselves reported in a screening survey and a study questionnaire. Recovered participants in ImmuneRACE Cohort 3 were defined as having two consecutive negative NP/OP PCR tests, clearance from a healthcare professional, or resolution of symptoms. In the prospective study, mobile phlebotomists collected whole blood, serum and a nasopharyngeal or oropharyngeal swab from each participant. Participants in the prospective study had the option to provide additional blood draws and questionnaires over a roughly two-month period. Before DNA extraction, blood samples from the prospective study were shipped at room temperature or frozen. V is pared back by 5 bases and J by 0 bases, with 15 bases lying between the germline termini. Including cysteine and phenylalanine, the CDR3 has 16 amino acids. The sequence is cut down to CDR3 DNA, 48 bases in frame from base 1. Taken from the germline V gene, the CDR1 and CDR2 loops are SGHVS and FNYEAQ.

These data originate in a study of blood T cell repertoires in COVID-19 (dated by TCRdb to about 2020). Regarding the study in general: Samples from collaborators originated in the United States, Italy and Spain and spanned both the acute and convalescent phases of COVID-19. The material from the prospective study consisted of cDNA or gDNA derived from T cells, B-cell-depleted T cells, or PBMCs. Subjects who had been exposed to COVID-19, were actively infected with it, or had recovered from it provided the deeply sampled blood TCRbeta repertoires that made up the dataset. The repertoires were released in a freely available public database meant as a resource for research on the immune response to SARS-CoV-2. The samples were drawn from two sources: the first 160 participants of the ongoing ImmuneRACE study, and approximately 1,300 subjects contributed by 6 global collaborators. Sample metadata almost always included a de-identified subject ID, COVID-19 status, age in years and sex. Where available, HLA class I and class II types were obtained from metadata supplied by the sample provider rather than from assay-based typing. The study at large found these results: The amount of clinical and demographic metadata varied by source and participant and was provided uncurated.

The sample taken for sequencing was PBMCs or T cells enriched from blood (not recorded which). The receptor was derived from a man in his forties who had recovered from COVID-19. This chain joins TRBV7-6 to TRBJ2-3; TRBD2 is a possible D gene, resting on 5 matching bases. CDR3 reads: CASSPPPGISTDTQYF. Here is the DNA: TGTGCCAGCAGCCCACCCCCGGGGATTAGCACAGATACGCAGTATTTT.